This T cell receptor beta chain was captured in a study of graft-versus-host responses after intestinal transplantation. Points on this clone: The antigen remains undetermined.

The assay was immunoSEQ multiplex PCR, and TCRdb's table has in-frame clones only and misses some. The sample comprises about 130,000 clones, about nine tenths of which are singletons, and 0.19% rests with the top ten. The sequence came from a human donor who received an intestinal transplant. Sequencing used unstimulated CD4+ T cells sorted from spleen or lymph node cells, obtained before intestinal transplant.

CDR3 nucleotides: TGTGCCAGCAGCCCCCTCGGACAGGTGAACACCGGGGAGCTGTTTTTT. As protein: CASSPLGQVNTGELFF. The gene calls are TRBV27 and TRBJ2-2; 7 bases align to TRBD1. Germline lookup yields CDR1 MNHEY and CDR2 SMNVEV (reference sequence). The J segment lost 1 base and the V segment lost 6 bases, leaving 8 bases of the junction unmatched. The CDR3 extends over 16 amino acids.